A selection of T cell receptor beta chains follows, all from one sample in a study of T cell changes during pregnancy in multiple sclerosis. Assay used: immunoSEQ multiplex PCR; TCRdb lists only in-frame clones, some missing. Here the sample spans 40,000 to 50,000 clones, around four fifths being singletons. The sample consisted of CD4+ T cells from peripheral blood mononuclear cells, taken before pregnancy. These receptors all stem from a female donor with multiple sclerosis, enrolled in a pregnancy study. Each CDR3 is given with its conserved first and last residue. A D gene is named only where the DNA matches it firmly. A clone size is listed for some rows: how often the clone was seen (once, few, many), or a class if it is expanded.

V	size	J	D	DNA	CDR3
TRBV11-3	-	TRBJ2-1	TRBD2	TGTGCCAGCAGCTTAGATCAGTCCGGGACTAGCGCGCCCGTGGAGCAGTTCTTC	CASSLDQSGTSAPVEQFF
TRBV6-5	-	TRBJ1-1	TRBD1	TGTGCCAGCAGTTCTCTGGACAGGCCCAGTGAAGCTTTCTTT	CASSSLDRPSEAFF
TRBV4-2	-	TRBJ1-5	-	TGTGCCAGCAGCCAAGACCCGGGTTCACGTCAGCCCCAGCATTTT	CASSQDPGSRQPQHF
TRBV6-5	once	TRBJ1-2	-	TGTGCCAGCAGTTACTCTTCGATTGGCAGGAACTATGGCTACACCTTC	CASSYSSIGRNYGYTF
TRBV7-8	-	TRBJ2-1	-	TGTGCCAGCAGCCCCCGGGAGCTTAGCAATGAGCAGTTCTTC	CASSPRELSNEQFF
TRBV7-2	once	TRBJ2-1	-	TGTGCCAGCAGCAGGAACGGGGGTCCCAATGAGCAGTTCTTC	CASSRNGGPNEQFF
TRBV30	-	TRBJ1-6	TRBD1	TGTGCCTGGGGACAGGGGGATAATTCACCCCTCCACTTT	CAWGQGDNSPLHF
TRBV11-2	once	TRBJ2-5	-	TGTGCCAGCAGCTACGGGACAGCCTCCACCGGGGGGACCCAGTACTTC	CASSYGTASTGGTQYF
TRBV7-9	-	TRBJ1-6	-	TGTGCCAGCAGCTTAGGCGGGGTGTTTGGGTCACCCCTCCACTTT	CASSLGGVFGSPLHF
TRBV5-1	-	TRBJ1-1	-	TGCGCCAGCACCTACACCGGGCAGGGCAACACTGAAGCTTTCTTT	CASTYTGQGNTEAFF
TRBV21-1	-	TRBJ1-4	-	TGTGCCAGCAGAGACCAGGGCAAGGATAATGAAAAACTGTTTTTT	CASRDQGKDNEKLFF
TRBV7-9	few	TRBJ2-7	TRBD2	TGTGCCAGCAGCGAGATGGCGGGGGGATTCTACGAGCAGTACTTC	CASSEMAGGFYEQYF
TRBV6-5	few	TRBJ1-2	TRBD1	TGTGCCAGCAGTCCAGGGGGCGTATCTAACTATGGCTACACCTTC	CASSPGGVSNYGYTF